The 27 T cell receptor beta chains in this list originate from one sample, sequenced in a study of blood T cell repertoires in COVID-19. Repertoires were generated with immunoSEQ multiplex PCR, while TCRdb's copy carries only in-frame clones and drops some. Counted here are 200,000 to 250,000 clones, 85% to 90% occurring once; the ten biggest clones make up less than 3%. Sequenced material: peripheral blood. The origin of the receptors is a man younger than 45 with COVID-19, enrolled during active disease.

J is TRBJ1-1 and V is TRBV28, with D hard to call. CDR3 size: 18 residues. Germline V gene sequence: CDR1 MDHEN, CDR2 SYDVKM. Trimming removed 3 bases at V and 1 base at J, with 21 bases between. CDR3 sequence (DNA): TGTGCCAGCAGTTTCCCCCCCCTCGGTGTGGAGGAGAACACTGAAGCTTTCTTT. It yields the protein CASSFPPLGVEENTEAFF.

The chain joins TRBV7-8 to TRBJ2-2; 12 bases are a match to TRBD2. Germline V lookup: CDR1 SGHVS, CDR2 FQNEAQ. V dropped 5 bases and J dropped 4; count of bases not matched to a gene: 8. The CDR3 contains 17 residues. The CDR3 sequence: CASSPTSGSFVTGELFF. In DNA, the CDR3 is TGTGCCAGCAGCCCGACTAGCGGGAGTTTCGTCACCGGGGAGCTGTTTTTT.

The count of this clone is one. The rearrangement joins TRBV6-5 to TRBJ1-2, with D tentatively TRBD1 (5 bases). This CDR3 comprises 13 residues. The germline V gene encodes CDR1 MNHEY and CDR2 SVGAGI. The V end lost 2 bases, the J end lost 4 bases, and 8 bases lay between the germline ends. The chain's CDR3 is CASSYDRFYGYTF. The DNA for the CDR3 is TGTGCCAGCAGTTACGACAGATTCTATGGCTACACCTTC.

In DNA, the CDR3 is TGTGCCAGCAGCTCCGGGACAGCGGACGAGCAGTACTTC. It codes for CASSSGTADEQYF. V gene TRBV11-3 combines with J gene TRBJ2-7; 7 bases line up with TRBD1. J gave up 5 bases and V 4 bases, and 5 bases lay outside the gene matches. The germline gives CDR1 SGHNT, CDR2 YENEEA. The CDR3 contains 13 residues.

The CDR3 coding sequence is TGTGCCAGCAGCGTAGGGGGCAGGGGTTTCGACGAGCAGTACTTC. This sequence encodes CASSVGGRGFDEQYF. This chain joins TRBV9 and TRBJ2-7, with TRBD1 as a possible D gene (6 bases). Trimming cost V 0 bases and J 5 bases, with 15 bases left between them. The V gene's germline CDR1 is SGDLS and CDR2 YYNGEE. The CDR3 consists of 15 residues.

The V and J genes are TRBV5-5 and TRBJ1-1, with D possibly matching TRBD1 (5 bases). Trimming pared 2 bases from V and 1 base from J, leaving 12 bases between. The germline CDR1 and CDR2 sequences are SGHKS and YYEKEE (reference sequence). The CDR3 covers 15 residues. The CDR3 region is CASSLGHSGNTEAFF. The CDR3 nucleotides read TGTGCCAGCAGCTTAGGACACTCCGGGAACACTGAAGCTTTCTTT.

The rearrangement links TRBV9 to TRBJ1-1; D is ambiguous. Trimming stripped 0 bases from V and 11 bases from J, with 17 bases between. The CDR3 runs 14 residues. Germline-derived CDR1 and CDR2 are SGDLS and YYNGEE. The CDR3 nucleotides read TGTGCCAGCAGCGTAGGCAACCGGGCTTCGGGGGCTTTCTTT. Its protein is CASSVGNRASGAFF. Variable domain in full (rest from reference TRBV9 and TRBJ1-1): DSGVTQTPKHLITATGQRVTLRCSPRSGDLSVYWYQQSLDQGLQFLIQYYNGEERAKGNILERFSAQQFPDLHSELNLSSLELGDSALYFCASSVGNRASGAFFGQGTRLTVV.

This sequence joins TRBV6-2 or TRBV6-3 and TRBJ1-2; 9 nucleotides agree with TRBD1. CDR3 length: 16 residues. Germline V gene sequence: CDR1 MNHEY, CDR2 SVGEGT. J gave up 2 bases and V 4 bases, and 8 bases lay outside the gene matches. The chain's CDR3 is CASSSGTGIWNYGYTF. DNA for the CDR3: TGTGCCAGCAGTTCCGGGACAGGGATCTGGAACTATGGCTACACCTTC.

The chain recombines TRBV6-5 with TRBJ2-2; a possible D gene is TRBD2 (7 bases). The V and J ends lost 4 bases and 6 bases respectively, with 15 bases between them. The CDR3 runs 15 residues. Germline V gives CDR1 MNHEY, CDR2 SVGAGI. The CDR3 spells CASSFLRGRAGELFF. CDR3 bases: TGTGCCAGCAGTTTCTTAAGGGGGAGGGCCGGGGAGCTGTTTTTT.

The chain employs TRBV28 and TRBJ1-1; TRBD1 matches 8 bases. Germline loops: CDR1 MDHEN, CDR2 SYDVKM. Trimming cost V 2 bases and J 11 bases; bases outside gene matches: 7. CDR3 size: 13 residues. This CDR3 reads CASSLATGVNAFF. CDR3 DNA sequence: TGTGCCAGCAGTTTAGCGACAGGGGTGAACGCTTTCTTT.

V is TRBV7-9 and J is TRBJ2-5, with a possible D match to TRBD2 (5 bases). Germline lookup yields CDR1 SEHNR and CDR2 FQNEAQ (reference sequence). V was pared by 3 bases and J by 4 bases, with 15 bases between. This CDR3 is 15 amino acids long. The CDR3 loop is CASSFRGLTGETQYF. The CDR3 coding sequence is TGTGCCAGCAGCTTCCGGGGTCTGACGGGAGAGACCCAGTACTTC.

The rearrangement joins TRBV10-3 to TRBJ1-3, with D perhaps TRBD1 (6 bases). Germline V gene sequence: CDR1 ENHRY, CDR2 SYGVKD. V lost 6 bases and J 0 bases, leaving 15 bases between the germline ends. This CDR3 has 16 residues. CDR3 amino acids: CAISRTETYSGNTIYF. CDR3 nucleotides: TGTGCCATCAGCAGGACAGAAACTTACTCTGGAAACACCATATATTTT.

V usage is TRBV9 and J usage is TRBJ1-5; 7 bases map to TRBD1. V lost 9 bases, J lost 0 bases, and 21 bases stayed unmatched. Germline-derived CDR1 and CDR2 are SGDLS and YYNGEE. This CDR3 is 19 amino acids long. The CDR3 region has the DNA TGTGCCATCACGACCGGACAGGTTACAAGACCGAATAGCAATCAGCCCCAGCATTTT. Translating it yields CAITTGQVTRPNSNQPQHF.

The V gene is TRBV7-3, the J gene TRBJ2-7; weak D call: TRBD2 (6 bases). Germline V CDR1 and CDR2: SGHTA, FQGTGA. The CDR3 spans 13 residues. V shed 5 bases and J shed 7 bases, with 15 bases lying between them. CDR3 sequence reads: CASSLIPGREQYF. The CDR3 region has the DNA TGTGCCAGCAGCCTCATCCCAGGGAGGGAGCAGTACTTC.

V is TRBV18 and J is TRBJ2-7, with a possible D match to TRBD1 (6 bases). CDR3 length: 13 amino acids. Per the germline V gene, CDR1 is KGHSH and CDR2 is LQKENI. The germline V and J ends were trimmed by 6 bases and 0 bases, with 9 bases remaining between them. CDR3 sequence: CASSPGHSYEQYF. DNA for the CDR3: TGTGCCAGCTCCCCGGGACACTCCTACGAGCAGTACTTC.

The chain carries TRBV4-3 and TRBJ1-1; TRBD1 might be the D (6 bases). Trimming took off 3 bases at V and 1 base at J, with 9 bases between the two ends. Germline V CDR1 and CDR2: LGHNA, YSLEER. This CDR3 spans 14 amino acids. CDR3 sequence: CASSQTDRNTEAFF. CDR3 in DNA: TGCGCCAGCAGCCAGACGGACAGGAACACTGAAGCTTTCTTT.

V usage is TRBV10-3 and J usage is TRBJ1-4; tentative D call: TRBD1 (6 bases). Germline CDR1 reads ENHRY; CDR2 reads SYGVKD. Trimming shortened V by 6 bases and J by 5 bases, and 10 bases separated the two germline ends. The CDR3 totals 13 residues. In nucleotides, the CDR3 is TGTGCCATCAGGGGGGGGCAAAATGAAAAACTGTTTTTT. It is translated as CAIRGGQNEKLFF.

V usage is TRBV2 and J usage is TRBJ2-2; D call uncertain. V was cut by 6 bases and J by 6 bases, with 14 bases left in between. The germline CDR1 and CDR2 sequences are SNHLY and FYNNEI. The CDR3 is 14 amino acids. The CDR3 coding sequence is TGTGCCAGCAGCCCTCGAGAGCCTTCCGGGGAGCTGTTTTTT. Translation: CASSPREPSGELFF.

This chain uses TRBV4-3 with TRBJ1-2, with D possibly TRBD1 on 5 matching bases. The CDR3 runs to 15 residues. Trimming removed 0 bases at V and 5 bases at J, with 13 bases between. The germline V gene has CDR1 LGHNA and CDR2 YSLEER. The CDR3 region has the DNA TGCGCCAGCAGCCAAGATGTAGGCAGGGTGTATGGCTACACCTTC. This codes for CASSQDVGRVYGYTF.

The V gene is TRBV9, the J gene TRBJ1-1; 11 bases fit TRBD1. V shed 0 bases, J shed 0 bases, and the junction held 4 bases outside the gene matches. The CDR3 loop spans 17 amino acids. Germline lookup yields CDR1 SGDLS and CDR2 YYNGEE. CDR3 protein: CASSVGTGGPMNTEAFF. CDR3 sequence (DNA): TGTGCCAGCAGCGTAGGGACAGGGGGCCCCATGAACACTGAAGCTTTCTTT.

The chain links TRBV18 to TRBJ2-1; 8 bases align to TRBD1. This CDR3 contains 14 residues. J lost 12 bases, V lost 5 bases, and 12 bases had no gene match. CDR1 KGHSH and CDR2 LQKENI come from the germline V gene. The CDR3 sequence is CASSRQGAIIRQFF. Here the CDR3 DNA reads TGTGCCAGCTCAAGGCAGGGGGCGATTATACGGCAGTTCTTC.

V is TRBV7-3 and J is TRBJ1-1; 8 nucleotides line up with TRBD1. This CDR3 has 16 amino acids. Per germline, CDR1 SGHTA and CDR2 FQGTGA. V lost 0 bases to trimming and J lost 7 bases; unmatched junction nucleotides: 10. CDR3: CASSLTPTGVTFEAFF. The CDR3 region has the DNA TGTGCCAGCAGCTTAACGCCGACAGGGGTTACATTTGAAGCTTTCTTT.

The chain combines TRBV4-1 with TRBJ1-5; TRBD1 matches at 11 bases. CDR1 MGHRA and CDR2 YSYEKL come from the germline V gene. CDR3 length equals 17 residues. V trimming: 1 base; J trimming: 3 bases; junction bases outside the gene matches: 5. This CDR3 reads CASSQAGTGGINQPQHF. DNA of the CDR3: TGCGCCAGCAGCCAAGCCGGGACAGGGGGAATCAATCAGCCCCAGCATTTT.

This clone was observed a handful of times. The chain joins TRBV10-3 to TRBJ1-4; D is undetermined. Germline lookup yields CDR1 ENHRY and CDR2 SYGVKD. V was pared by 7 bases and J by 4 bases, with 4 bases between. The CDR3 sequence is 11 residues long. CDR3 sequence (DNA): TGTGCCATCAAATATAATGAAAAACTGTTTTTT. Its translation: CAIKYNEKLFF.

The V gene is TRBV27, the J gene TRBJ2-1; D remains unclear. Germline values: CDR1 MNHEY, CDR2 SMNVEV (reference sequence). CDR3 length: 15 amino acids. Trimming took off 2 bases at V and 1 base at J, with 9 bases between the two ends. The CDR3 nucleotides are TGTGCCAGCAGTTTACCGAGGTCGTCCTACAATGAGCAGTTCTTC. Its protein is CASSLPRSSYNEQFF.

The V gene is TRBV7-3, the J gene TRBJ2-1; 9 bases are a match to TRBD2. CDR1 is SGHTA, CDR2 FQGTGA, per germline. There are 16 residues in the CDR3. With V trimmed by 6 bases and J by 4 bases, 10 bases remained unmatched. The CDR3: CASSFRGGAEYNEQFF. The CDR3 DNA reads TGTGCCAGCAGTTTCCGCGGGGGGGCGGAGTACAATGAGCAGTTCTTC.

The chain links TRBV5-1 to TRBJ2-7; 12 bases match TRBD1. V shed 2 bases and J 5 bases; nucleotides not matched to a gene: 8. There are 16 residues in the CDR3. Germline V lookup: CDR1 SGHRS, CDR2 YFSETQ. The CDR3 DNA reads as TGCGCCAGCAGCTTCACCGGGACAGGGGGCATGAACGAGCAGTACTTC. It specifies CASSFTGTGGMNEQYF.